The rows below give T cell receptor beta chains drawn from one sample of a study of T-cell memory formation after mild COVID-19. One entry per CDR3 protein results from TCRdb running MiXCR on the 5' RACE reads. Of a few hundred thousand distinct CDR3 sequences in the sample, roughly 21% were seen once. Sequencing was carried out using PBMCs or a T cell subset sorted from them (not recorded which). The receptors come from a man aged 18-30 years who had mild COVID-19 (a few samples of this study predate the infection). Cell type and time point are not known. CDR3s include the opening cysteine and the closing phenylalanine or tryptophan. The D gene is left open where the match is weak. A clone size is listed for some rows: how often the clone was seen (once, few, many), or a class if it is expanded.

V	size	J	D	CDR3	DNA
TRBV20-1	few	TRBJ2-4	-	CSARRVDALAKNIQYF	TGCAGTGCTAGAAGGGTAGATGCACTAGCCAAAAACATTCAGTACTTC
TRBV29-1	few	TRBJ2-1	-	CSVLGAVSSSSYNEQFF	TGCAGCGTTTTGGGGGCAGTCTCTAGTAGCTCCTACAATGAGCAGTTCTTC
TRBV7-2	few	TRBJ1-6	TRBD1	CASSRTGINSPLHF	TGTGCCAGCAGTCGGACAGGGATTAATTCACCCCTCCACTTT
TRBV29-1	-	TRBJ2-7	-	CSVRKAGNYEQYF	TGCAGCGTTAGAAAGGCAGGCAACTACGAGCAGTACTTC
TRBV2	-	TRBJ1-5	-	CASSLTTRNQPQHF	TGTGCCAGCAGTCTTACCACACGGAATCAGCCCCAGCATTTT
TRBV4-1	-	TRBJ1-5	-	CASSQVGSSNQPQHF	TGCGCCAGCAGCCAAGTTGGCAGCAGCAATCAGCCCCAGCATTTT
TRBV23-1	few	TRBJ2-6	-	CASSQLGQDRSGANVLTF	TGCGCCAGCAGTCAATTAGGGCAGGACCGCTCTGGGGCCAACGTCCTGACTTTC
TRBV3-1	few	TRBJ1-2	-	CASSQDAGPGLGYTF	TGTGCCAGCAGCCAAGATGCGGGACCAGGTCTGGGCTACACCTTC
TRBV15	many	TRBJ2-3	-	CATSRSPTADTQYF	TGTGCCACCAGCAGATCCCCGACCGCAGATACGCAGTATTTT
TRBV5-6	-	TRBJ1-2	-	CASSLFAGDGYTF	TGTGCCAGCAGCTTGTTTGCAGGGGACGGCTACACCTTC
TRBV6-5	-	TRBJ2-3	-	CASRPTQGLDTQYF	TGTGCCAGCAGGCCAACACAGGGATTAGATACGCAGTATTTT
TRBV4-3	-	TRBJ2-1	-	CASSQDATDYNEQFF	TGCGCCAGCAGCCAAGACGCCACCGATTACAATGAGCAGTTCTTC
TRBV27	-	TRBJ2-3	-	CASSSEPGRLQYF	TGTGCCAGCAGTTCGGAGCCGGGAAGACTTCAGTATTTT
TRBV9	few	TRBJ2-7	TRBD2	CASSETGTSGYEQYF	TGTGCCAGCAGCGAGACCGGGACTAGCGGTTACGAGCAGTACTTC
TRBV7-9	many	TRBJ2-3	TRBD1	CASSRDSSTDTQYF	TGTGCCAGCAGCCGGGACAGCAGCACAGATACGCAGTATTTT
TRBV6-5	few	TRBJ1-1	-	CASSYLYGTEAFF	TGTGCCAGCAGTTATTTATACGGCACTGAAGCTTTCTTT
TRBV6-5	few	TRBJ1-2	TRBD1	CASSLGQLYGYTF	TGTGCCAGCAGCCTGGGACAGCTTTATGGCTACACCTTC
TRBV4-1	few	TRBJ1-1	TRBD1	CASSRETGMTEAFF	TGCGCCAGCAGCCGAGAGACAGGGATGACTGAAGCTTTCTTT
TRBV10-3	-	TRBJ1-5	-	CAISMEGRQPQHF	TGTGCCATCAGTATGGAGGGAAGGCAGCCCCAGCATTTT
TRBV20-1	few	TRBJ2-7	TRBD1	CSASQETGGYEQYF	TGCAGTGCTAGCCAGGAAACAGGGGGCTACGAGCAGTACTTC
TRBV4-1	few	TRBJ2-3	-	CASSQESLAVAASTDTQYF	TGCGCCAGCAGCCAAGAAAGTCTGGCAGTAGCGGCAAGCACAGATACGCAGTATTTT
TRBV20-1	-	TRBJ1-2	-	CSATLSSRGYGYTF	TGCAGTGCCACGTTGAGTTCTCGAGGGTACGGCTACACCTTC
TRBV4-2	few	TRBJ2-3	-	CASSQDLLGTDTQYF	TGTGCCAGCAGCCAAGATCTTTTGGGCACAGATACGCAGTATTTT
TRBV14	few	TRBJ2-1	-	CASSIRLGAEQFF	TGTGCCAGCAGCATCCGACTGGGCGCTGAGCAGTTCTTC
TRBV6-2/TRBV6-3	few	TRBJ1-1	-	CASRYAMNTEAFF	TGTGCCAGCAGATACGCTATGAACACTGAAGCTTTCTTT
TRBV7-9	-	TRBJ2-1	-	CASSRRVNEQFF	TGTGCCAGCAGCCGCCGGGTGAATGAGCAGTTCTTC
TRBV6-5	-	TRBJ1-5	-	CASGWGSTQHF	TGTGCCAGCGGGTGGGGGAGTACCCAGCATTTT
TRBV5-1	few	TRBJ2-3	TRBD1	CASRSGTGSTDTQYF	TGCGCCAGCCGTTCCGGGACAGGAAGCACAGATACGCAGTATTTT
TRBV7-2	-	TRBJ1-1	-	CASSLVRGITEAFF	TGTGCCAGCAGCTTAGTTAGGGGTATCACTGAAGCTTTCTTT
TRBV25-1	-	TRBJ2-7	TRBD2	CASSEYGGINEQYF	TGTGCCAGCAGTGAATACGGGGGGATCAACGAGCAGTACTTC
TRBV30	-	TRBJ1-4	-	CAWRGGATNEKLFF	TGTGCCTGGAGGGGCGGTGCAACTAATGAAAAACTGTTTTTT
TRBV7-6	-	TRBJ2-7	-	CASSPVADSYEQYF	TGTGCCAGCAGCCCGGTGGCGGATTCCTACGAGCAGTACTTC
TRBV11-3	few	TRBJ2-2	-	CASSPVVTGELFF	TGTGCCAGCAGCCCCGTAGTAACCGGGGAGCTGTTTTTT
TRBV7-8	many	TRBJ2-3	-	CASSLVWQGADTQYF	TGTGCCAGCAGCTTAGTCTGGCAGGGAGCAGATACGCAGTATTTT
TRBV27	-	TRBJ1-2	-	CASSLSRPGAYGYTF	TGTGCCAGCAGTTTATCGAGGCCAGGAGCCTATGGCTACACCTTC
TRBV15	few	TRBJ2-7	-	CATSRDIGKAYEQYF	TGTGCCACCAGCAGAGATATAGGGAAAGCCTACGAGCAGTACTTC
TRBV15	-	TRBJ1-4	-	CATSRGEVTDEKLFF	TGTGCCACCAGCAGAGGGGAGGTGACTGATGAAAAACTGTTTTTT
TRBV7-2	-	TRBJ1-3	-	CASSPGREWGTIYF	TGTGCCAGCAGCCCAGGACGGGAGTGGGGCACCATATATTTT
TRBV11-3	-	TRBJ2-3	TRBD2	CASPGGLAGGLGLRYF	TGTGCCAGCCCTGGCGGCTTAGCGGGGGGGCTAGGACTGAGGTATTTT
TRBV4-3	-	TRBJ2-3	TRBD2	CASSQDWKASGLTDTQYF	TGCGCCAGCAGCCAAGATTGGAAGGCTAGCGGGCTCACAGATACGCAGTATTTT
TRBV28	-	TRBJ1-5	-	CASSFGGYQPQHF	TGTGCCAGCAGTTTCGGAGGGTATCAGCCCCAGCATTTT
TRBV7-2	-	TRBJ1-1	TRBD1	CASSNSGGLTEAFF	TGTGCCAGCAGCAACTCAGGGGGTCTCACTGAAGCTTTCTTT
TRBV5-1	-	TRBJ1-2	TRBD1	CASSLVTGEDGYTF	TGCGCCAGCAGCTTGGTGACAGGGGAGGATGGCTACACCTTC
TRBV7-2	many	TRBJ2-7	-	CASSPELAGEQYF	TGTGCCAGCAGCCCGGAGTTGGCCGGCGAGCAGTACTTC
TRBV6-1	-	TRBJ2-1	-	CASSEGQGPTYNEQFF	TGTGCCAGCAGTGAGGGCCAAGGGCCTACCTACAATGAGCAGTTCTTC
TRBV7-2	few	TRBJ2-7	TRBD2	CASSFRGDVDEQYF	TGTGCCAGCAGCTTTCGGGGGGACGTAGACGAGCAGTACTTC
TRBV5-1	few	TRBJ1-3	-	CASSLDGTSGNTIYF	TGCGCCAGCAGCTTGGATGGTACCTCTGGAAACACCATATATTTT
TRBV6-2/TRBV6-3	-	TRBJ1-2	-	CASSLWGGDGYTF	TGTGCCAGCAGTCTCTGGGGGGGAGATGGCTACACCTTC
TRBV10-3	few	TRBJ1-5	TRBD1	CAISTGGEEPQHF	TGTGCCATCAGTACAGGGGGCGAGGAGCCCCAGCATTTT